What follows are 3 T cell receptor beta chains derived from one specimen sequenced in a study of blood T cell repertoires in COVID-19. Generated by immunoSEQ multiplex PCR, the TCRdb table keeps only in-frame clones and is missing some. The sample has around 100,000 clones; 70% to 90% are singletons. Material: peripheral blood. The receptors come from a human donor in a cohort sampled during active COVID-19.

The CDR3 loop reads CASSPRQPNEKLFF. The CDR3 nucleotides read TGCGCCAGCAGCCCACGACAGCCGAATGAAAAACTGTTTTTT. V usage is TRBV5-1 and J usage is TRBJ1-4, with D possibly matching TRBD1 (5 bases). Trimming left V 4 bases short and J 5 bases short, with 12 bases between. Germline lookup yields CDR1 SGHRS and CDR2 YFSETQ. The CDR3 sequence is 14 residues long. The whole variable domain, filled in from reference TRBV5-1 and TRBJ1-4, reads KAGVTQTPRYLIKTRGQQVTLSCSPISGHRSVSWYQQTPGQGLQFLFEYFSETQRNKGNFPGRFSGRQFSNSRSEMNVSTLELGDSALYLCASSPRQPNEKLFFGSGTQLSVL.

Regarding this clone: The junction and the germline gene differ at one end; a read error may be behind it. The CDR3: CASSVVGEAQYF. In nucleotides, the CDR3 is TGTGCCAGCAGCGTAGTGGGAGAGGCCCAGTACTTC. The chain carries TRBV9 and TRBJ2-5; TRBD2 is a possible D gene (5 bases). Germline lookup yields CDR1 SGDLS and CDR2 YYNGEE. The CDR3 consists of 12 residues.

In regard to this clone: One junction end disagrees with the germline gene, perhaps due to a read error. The chain employs TRBV11-2 and TRBJ2-7, with 9 bases aligning to TRBD1. This CDR3 comprises 16 residues. Germline assignment: CDR1 SGHAT and CDR2 FQNNGV. The CDR3 sequence is CASTLAPGTGPYEQYF. In nucleotides, the CDR3 is TGTGCCAGCACCTTAGCCCCCGGGACAGGGCCCTACGAGCAGTACTTC.